This T cell receptor (beta chain) was identified in a study of blood T cell repertoires in COVID-19. Germline V gene sequence: CDR1 LGHDT, CDR2 YNNKEL (reference sequence). The CDR3 is 15 residues long. The junction had 8 bases not matched to a gene; V was cut back by 4 bases and J by 2 bases. Those enrolled, adults aged about 18 to 95 years, came from around 24 US areas. As processed by the authors: Amplified reference gene primers provided the basis for estimating nucleated cell counts. Repertoires were generated with immunoSEQ multiplex PCR, while TCRdb's copy carries only in-frame clones and drops some. V, J and clone size derive from that table, while D and trimming were established from the DNA sequence. The table lists 400,000 to 500,000 clones, 70% to 90% of them singletons.

Sequencing was performed on PBMCs or T cells enriched from blood (not recorded which). The clonotype comes from a young woman who had been exposed to COVID-19. The chain couples TRBV3-1 (or the pseudogene TRBV3-2) to TRBJ2-7; 7 bases line up with TRBD2. The CDR3 bases are TGTGCCAGCAGCCTCCTGGGCGGGAGACCCTACGAGCAGTACTTC. The encoded protein is CASSLLGGRPYEQYF.